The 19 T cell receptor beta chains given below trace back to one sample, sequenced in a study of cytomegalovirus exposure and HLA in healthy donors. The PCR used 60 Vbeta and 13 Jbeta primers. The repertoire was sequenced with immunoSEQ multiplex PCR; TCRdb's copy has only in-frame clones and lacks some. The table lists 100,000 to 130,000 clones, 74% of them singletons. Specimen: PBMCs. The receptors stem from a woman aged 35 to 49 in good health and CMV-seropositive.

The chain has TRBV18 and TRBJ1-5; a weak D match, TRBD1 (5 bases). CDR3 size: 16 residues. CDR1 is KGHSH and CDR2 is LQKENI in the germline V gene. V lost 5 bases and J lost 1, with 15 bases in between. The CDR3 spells CASSFRQIESNQPQHF. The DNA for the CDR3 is TGTGCCAGCTCATTCCGACAGATAGAAAGCAATCAGCCCCAGCATTTT.

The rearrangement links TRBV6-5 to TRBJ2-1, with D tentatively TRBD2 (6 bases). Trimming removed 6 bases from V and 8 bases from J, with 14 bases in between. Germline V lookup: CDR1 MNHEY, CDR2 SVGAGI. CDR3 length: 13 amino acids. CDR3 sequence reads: CASSHSRRDEQFF. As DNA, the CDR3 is TGTGCCAGCAGCCATAGTCGGAGGGATGAGCAGTTCTTC.

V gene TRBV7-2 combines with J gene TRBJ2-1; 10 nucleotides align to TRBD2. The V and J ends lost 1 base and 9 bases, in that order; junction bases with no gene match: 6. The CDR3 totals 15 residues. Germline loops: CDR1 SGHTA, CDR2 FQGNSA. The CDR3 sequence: CASSLGPSGGAEQFF. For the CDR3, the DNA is TGTGCCAGCAGCTTAGGGCCCAGCGGGGGGGCTGAGCAGTTCTTC. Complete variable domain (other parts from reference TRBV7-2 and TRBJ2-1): GAGVSQSPSNKVTEKGKDVELRCDPISGHTALYWYRQSLGQGLEFLIYFQGNSAPDKSGLPSDRFSAERTGGSVSTLTIQRTQQEDSAVYLCASSLGPSGGAEQFFGPGTRLTVL.

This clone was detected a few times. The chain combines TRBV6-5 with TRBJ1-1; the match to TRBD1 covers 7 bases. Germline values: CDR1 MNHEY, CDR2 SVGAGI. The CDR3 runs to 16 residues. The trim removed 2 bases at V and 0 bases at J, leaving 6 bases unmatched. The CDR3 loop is CASSYTGQIMNTEAFF. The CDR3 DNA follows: TGTGCCAGCAGTTACACGGGACAGATCATGAACACTGAAGCTTTCTTT.

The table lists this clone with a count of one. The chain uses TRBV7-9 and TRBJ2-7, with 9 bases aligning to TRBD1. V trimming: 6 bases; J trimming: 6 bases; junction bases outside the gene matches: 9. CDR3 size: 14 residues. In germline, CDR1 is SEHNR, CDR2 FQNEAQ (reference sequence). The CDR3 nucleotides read TGTGCCAGCAGGGACCCGGGACAGGGTATCGAGCAGTACTTC. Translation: CASRDPGQGIEQYF.

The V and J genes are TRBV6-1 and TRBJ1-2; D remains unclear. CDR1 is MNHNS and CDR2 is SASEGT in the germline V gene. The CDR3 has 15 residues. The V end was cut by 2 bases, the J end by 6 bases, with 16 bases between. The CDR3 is CASSERWPLAHGYTF. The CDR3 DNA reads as TGTGCCAGCAGTGAACGCTGGCCGCTAGCTCATGGCTACACCTTC.

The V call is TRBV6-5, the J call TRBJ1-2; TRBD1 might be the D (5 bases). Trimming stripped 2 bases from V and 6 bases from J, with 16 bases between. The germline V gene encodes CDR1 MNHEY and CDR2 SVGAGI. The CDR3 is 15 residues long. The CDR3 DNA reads TGTGCCAGCAGTTACATACGGGCAGGGAATGATGGCTACACCTTC. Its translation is CASSYIRAGNDGYTF.

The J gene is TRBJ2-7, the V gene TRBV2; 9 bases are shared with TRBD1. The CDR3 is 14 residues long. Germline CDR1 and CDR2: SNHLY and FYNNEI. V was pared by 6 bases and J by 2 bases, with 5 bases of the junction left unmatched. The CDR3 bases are TGTGCCAGCAGGAGGACAGGGGCGACCTACGAGCAGTACTTC. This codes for CASRRTGATYEQYF.

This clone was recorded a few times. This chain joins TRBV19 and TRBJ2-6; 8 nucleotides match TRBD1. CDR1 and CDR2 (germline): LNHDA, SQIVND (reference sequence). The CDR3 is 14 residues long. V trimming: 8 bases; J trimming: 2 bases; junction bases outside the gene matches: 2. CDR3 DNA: TGTGCCAGTGAGGACAGGGCTGGGGCCAACGTCCTGACTTTC. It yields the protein CASEDRAGANVLTF.

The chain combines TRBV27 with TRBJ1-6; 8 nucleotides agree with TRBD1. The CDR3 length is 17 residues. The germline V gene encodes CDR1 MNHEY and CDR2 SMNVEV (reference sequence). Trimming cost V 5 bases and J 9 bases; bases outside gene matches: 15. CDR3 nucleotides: TGTGCCAGCAGTCCGGGACAGGAGAGCGCTTGGGCTTCACCCCTCCACTTT. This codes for CASSPGQESAWASPLHF.

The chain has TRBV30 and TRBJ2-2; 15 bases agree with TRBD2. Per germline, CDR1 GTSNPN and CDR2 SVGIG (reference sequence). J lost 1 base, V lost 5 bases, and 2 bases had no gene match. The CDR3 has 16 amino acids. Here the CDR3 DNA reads TGTGCCTGGGGACTAGCGGGGGGGATGAACACCGGGGAGCTGTTTTTT. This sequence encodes CAWGLAGGMNTGELFF.

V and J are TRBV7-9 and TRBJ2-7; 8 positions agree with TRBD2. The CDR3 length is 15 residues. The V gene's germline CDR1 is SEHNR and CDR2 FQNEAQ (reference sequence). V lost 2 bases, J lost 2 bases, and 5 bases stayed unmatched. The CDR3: CASSLFGGGTYEQYF. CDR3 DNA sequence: TGTGCCAGCAGCTTATTCGGCGGGGGGACCTACGAGCAGTACTTC.

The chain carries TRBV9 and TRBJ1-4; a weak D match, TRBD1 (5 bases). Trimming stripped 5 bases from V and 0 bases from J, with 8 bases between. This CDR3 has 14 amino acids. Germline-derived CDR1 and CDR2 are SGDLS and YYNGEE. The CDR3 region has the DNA TGTGCCAGCAGTACACAGGCAACTAATGAAAAACTGTTTTTT. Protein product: CASSTQATNEKLFF.

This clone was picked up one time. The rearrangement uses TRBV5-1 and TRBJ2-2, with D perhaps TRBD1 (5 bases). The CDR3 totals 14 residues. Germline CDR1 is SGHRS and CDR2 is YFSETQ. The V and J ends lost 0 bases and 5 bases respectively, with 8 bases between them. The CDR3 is CASSLGGQTGELFF. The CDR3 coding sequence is TGCGCCAGCAGCTTGGGGGGCCAAACCGGGGAGCTGTTTTTT.

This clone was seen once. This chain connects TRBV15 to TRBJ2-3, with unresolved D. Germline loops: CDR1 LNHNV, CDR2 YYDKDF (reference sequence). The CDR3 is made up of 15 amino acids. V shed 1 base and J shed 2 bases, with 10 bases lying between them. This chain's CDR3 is CATSRVPGITDTQYF. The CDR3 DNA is TGTGCCACCAGCAGAGTGCCGGGTATCACAGATACGCAGTATTTT.

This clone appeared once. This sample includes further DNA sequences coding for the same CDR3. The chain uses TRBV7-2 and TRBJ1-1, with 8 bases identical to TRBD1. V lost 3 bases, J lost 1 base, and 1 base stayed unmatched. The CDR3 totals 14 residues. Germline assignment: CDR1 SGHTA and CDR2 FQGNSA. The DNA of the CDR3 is TGTGCCAGCAGCTTCGGACAGGGGAACACTGAAGCTTTCTTT. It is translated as CASSFGQGNTEAFF.

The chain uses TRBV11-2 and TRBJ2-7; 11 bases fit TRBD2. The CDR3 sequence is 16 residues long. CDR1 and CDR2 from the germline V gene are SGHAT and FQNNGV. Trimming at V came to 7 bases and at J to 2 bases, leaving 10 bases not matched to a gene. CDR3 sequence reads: CASTKGLAGGTYEQYF. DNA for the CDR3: TGTGCCAGCACCAAGGGTCTAGCGGGGGGAACCTACGAGCAGTACTTC.

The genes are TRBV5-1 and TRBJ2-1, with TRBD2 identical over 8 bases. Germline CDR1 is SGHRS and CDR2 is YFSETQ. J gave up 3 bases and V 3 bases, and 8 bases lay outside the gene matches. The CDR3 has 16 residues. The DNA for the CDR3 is TGCGCCAGCAGCTCCACCGGGACTAGACACTACAATGAGCAGTTCTTC. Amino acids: CASSSTGTRHYNEQFF.

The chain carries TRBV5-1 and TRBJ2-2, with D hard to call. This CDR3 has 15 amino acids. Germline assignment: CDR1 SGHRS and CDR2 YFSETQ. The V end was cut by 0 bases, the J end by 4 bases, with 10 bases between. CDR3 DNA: TGCGCCAGCAGCTTGGCTTCTTGGAGCACCGGGGAGCTGTTTTTT. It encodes CASSLASWSTGELFF.